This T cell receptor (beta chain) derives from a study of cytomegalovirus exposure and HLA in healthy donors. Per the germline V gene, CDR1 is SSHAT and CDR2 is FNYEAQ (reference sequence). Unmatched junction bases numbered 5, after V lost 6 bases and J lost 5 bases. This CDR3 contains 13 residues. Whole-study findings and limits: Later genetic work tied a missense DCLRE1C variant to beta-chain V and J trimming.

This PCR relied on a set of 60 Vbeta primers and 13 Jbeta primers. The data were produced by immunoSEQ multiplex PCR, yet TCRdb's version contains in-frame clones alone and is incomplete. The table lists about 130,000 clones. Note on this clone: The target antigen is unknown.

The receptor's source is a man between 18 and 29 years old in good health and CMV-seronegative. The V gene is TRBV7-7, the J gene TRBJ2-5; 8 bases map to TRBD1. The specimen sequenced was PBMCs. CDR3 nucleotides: TGTGCCAGCAGTCCTACAGGGGGGGAGACCCAGTACTTC. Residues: CASSPTGGETQYF.